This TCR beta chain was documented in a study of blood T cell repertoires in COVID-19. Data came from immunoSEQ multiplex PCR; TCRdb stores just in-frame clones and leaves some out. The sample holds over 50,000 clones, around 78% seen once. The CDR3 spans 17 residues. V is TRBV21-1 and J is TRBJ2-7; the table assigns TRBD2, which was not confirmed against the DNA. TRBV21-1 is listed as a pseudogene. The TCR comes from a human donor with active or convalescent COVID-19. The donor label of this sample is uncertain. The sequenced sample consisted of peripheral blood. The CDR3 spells CASSANKAGVSRRKQYF. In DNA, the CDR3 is TGTGCCAGCAGCGCGAACAAGGCGGGAGTCTCCCGCCGGAAGCAGTACTTC.